The present T cell receptor beta chain was sequenced within a study of blood T cell repertoires in COVID-19. Study-level background: The United States, Italy and Spain provided the acute and convalescent COVID-19 samples. T cells, B-cell-depleted T cells, or PBMCs provided the cDNA or gDNA that served as material.

The CDR3 runs 14 residues. Between the trimmed V and J ends, which lost 6 bases and 4 bases, there was a span of 14 bases. Germline V gives CDR1 ENHRY, CDR2 SYGVKD. Cohort 3 donors counted as recovered after two negative PCRs, clearance, or resolved symptoms. Per the study methods: Estimates of nucleated cell counts were drawn from the amplification of reference gene primers. Measured with immunoSEQ multiplex PCR; TCRdb has only the in-frame clones, and not every one. V, J and clone size are those of that table, while D and trimming were read from the DNA. The sample has about 320,000 clones, 89% seen once.

The gene calls are TRBV10-3 and TRBJ2-3; D might be TRBD1 (6 bases). The TCR was taken from a man aged 60 to 69 who had recovered from COVID-19. Sequenced material: PBMCs or T cells enriched from blood (not recorded which). The CDR3 here is CAIRITGTPDTQYF. CDR3 DNA sequence: TGTGCCATCAGGATTACAGGGACCCCAGATACGCAGTATTTT.